This TCR beta chain was sequenced in a study of T cell clonality in common variable immunodeficiency. Study results and limitations: Compared with healthy controls, CVID subjects showed increased TCRbeta clonality, mostly in about a third.

This clone showed up just a few times. What it binds is unknown. This sequence may be a read error, since a much larger clone differs from it by one base. The DNA ends 3 residues before the CDR3 does, and the rest of the CDR3 is filled in from the germline J gene. Each donor provided roughly 5 to 8 ml of heparinized whole blood. Only in-frame clones appear in the TCRdb table, and some are missing; sequencing was by immunoSEQ multiplex PCR. The sample shows approximately 37,000 clones, no singletons; the ten largest hold 8% to 10%. The germline gives CDR1 SGHTA, CDR2 FQGTGA. The CDR3 extends over 13 amino acids.

The sequenced sample consisted of peripheral blood mononuclear cells. The V gene is TRBV7-3, the J gene TRBJ2-3; 7 nucleotides line up with TRBD1. This TCR was recovered from a person aged 18 to 75 in good health. CDR3 residues: CASSQTGTQPQYF. CDR3 bases read: TGTGCCAGCAGCCAGACAGGGACCCAGCCG.